The subject of this entry is one TCR beta chain. The antigen it binds to is not known. One base away there is no much larger clone; base qualities are not given. This specimen belongs to a study of control samples from healthy donors and cancer patients (dated by TCRdb to about 2020). The library was prepared using the immunoSEQ multiplex PCR assay. TCRdb re-hosts the immuneACCESS table, in-frame sequences only. Its copies lack some clones; in the studies checked, an unresolved V gene accounts for under half of them, and the cause for the rest is not known. The table for this sample lists fewer than 50,000 clones; around 94% of them were counted only once. Together, the top ten hold 0.7% to 0.85% of the sample. The TCR was taken from a man aged 25 to 40 with colorectal cancer. Sequencing was performed on PBMCs.

At the DNA level, the sequence is TGTGCCAGCAGCTCAGTAAACACCATATATTTT. Its amino acids are CASSSVNTIYF. The chain was built from TRBV7-9 and TRBJ1-3; the D gene cannot be named for sure. The germline V gene (reference sequence) yields SEHNR for CDR1 and FQNEAQ for CDR2. The V end loses 4 bases and the J end loses 6 bases, and a stretch of 4 bases separates them. The CDR3, from cysteine to phenylalanine, totals 11 residues. Only the CDR3 part of the read is kept: 33 bases, read in frame from the first base.